These T cell receptor beta chains were read from a single sample in a study of blood T cell repertoires in COVID-19. The protocol was immunoSEQ multiplex PCR, while the TCRdb copy is restricted to in-frame clones and leaves out a portion. Among 400,000 to 550,000 clones listed, 80% to 90% were seen once. The sequenced material came from peripheral blood. Receptors were obtained from a woman in her 30s with acute or convalescent COVID-19. CDR3s include the opening cysteine and the closing phenylalanine or tryptophan. A D gene is named only where the DNA matches it firmly. Where a row states a size, it is once, few, many or the class of an expanded clone; other rows omit it.

>-|TRBV6-5|-|TRBJ1-6
TGTGCCGGGAGTATAGAAGTGAACTATAATTCACCCCTCCACTTT
CAGSIEVNYNSPLHF
>-|TRBV4-1|TRBD1|TRBJ2-7
TGCGCCAGCAGCCAAGAAGGGGCAGGGGGCCGGGAGCAGTACTTC
CASSQEGAGGREQYF
>-|TRBV10-1|TRBD1|TRBJ2-1
TGCGCCAGCAGTGAGTCGAGGGACAGGTCGGTCGGTGAGCAGTTCTTC
CASSESRDRSVGEQFF
>-|TRBV11-2|-|TRBJ2-1
TGTGCCAGCAGCTTAGGTGGGGAGGCTGATGAGCAGTTCTTC
CASSLGGEADEQFF
>once|TRBV24-1|-|TRBJ2-2
TGTGCCACCGAGACTTCTAACACCGGGGAGCTGTTTTTT
CATETSNTGELFF
>-|TRBV7-9|TRBD1|TRBJ1-2
TGTGCCAGCAGCCAGGGGGCGAAAAATGGCTACACCTTC
CASSQGAKNGYTF
>once|TRBV28|TRBD2|TRBJ2-5
TGTGCCAGTTTAGTAGCGGGGGCGGGGGAGACCCAGTACTTC
CASLVAGAGETQYF
>-|TRBV3-1/TRBV3-2|TRBD2|TRBJ2-5
TGTGCCAGCAGCCAAGTCCGGGGGGTAGGTGAGACCCAGTACTTC
CASSQVRGVGETQYF
>-|TRBV7-2|TRBD1|TRBJ2-7
TGTGCCAGCAGCTTTGGACAGGACTACGAGCAGTACTTC
CASSFGQDYEQYF
>-|TRBV5-1|TRBD2|TRBJ2-1
TGCGCCAGCAGCTTGTTAGCGGGGGGGTACAATGAGCAGTTCTTC
CASSLLAGGYNEQFF
>-|TRBV27|-|TRBJ2-1
TGTGCCAGCAGGACTACACGACACAATGAGCAGTTCTTC
CASRTTRHNEQFF
>-|TRBV7-2|TRBD1|TRBJ2-1
TGTGCCAGCAGCTGGGACAGGGGAACAAATGAGCAGTTCTTC
CASSWDRGTNEQFF
>-|TRBV28|-|TRBJ1-2
TGTGCCAGCAGTTACCGCGGACAGAAAATCAGCTACACCTTC
CASSYRGQKISYTF
>-|TRBV6-5|TRBD1|TRBJ2-7
TGTGCCAGTCAGAAAGGACAGGGGGCTTACGAGCAGTACTTC
CASQKGQGAYEQYF
>-|TRBV6-4|TRBD1|TRBJ2-2
TGTGCCAGCAGTGAAGGGGGCAACACCGGGGAGCTGTTTTTT
CASSEGGNTGELFF
>-|TRBV19|TRBD2|TRBJ2-1
TGTGCCAGTGGGACTAGCGGGGGGCCCAATGAGCAGTTCTTC
CASGTSGGPNEQFF
>few|TRBV27|-|TRBJ1-5
TGTGCCAGCAGTTTGGGCAGCTGGCAGCCCCAGCATTTT
CASSLGSWQPQHF
>-|TRBV4-2|-|TRBJ2-1
TGTGCCAGCAGCCAAGCGCGGGGAGCTACTAACAATGAGCAGTTCTTC
CASSQARGATNNEQFF
>-|TRBV3-1/TRBV3-2|-|TRBJ2-7
TGTGCCAGCAGCCAAGTGTACTACGAGCAGTACTTC
CASSQVYYEQYF
>-|TRBV3-1/TRBV3-2|-|TRBJ2-5
TGTGCCAGCAGCCAAGTTTCGGGGGGCGGGATGACCCAGTACTTC
CASSQVSGGGMTQYF
>-|TRBV11-2|-|TRBJ1-3
TGTGCCAGCAGCTTATACGCGGTGCGGACTGGAAACACCATATATTTT
CASSLYAVRTGNTIYF
>-|TRBV11-2|TRBD1|TRBJ2-7
TGTGCCAGCAGCTTAGATCCAGGGGGCTACGAGCAGTACTTC
CASSLDPGGYEQYF